This T cell receptor (beta chain) was captured in a study of blood T cell repertoires in COVID-19. Study context: From the United States, Italy and Spain came samples of acute and convalescent COVID-19.

The Seattle site enrolled patients during active infection and followed them longitudinally. Original data processing: From reference gene primer amplification, estimates of nucleated cell counts were derived. TCRdb keeps only in-frame clones here, not all; method: immunoSEQ multiplex PCR. V, J and clone size are taken as reported in that table, and D and trimming were inferred from the DNA itself. This table has around 100,000 clones, about nine tenths appearing once. The length of the CDR3 is 13 residues. Germline V lookup: CDR1 MNHNS, CDR2 SASEGT. V lost 3 bases and J lost 2, with 5 bases in between.

This chain connects TRBV6-1 to TRBJ1-5; weak D call: TRBD1 (5 bases). Sequenced sample: peripheral blood. The receptor was derived from a woman aged 45-65 years with COVID-19, enrolled during active disease. CDR3 DNA sequence: TGTGCCAGCAGTGACAGGGGCAATCAGCCCCAGCATTTT. As protein: CASSDRGNQPQHF.